This entry lists 27 T cell receptor beta chains sequenced from one sample in a study of T cells after yellow fever vaccination (dated by TCRdb to about 2019). The sample's treatment or condition label, decoded: live attenuated yellow fever vaccine strain. Preparation of the library involved 5' RACE. Sequencing used an Illumina HiSeq 2500. TCRdb reprocessing: public reads trimmed at Q25 with fastp, clones called with MiXCR, in-frame beta chains kept. Rows with one shared CDR3 protein collapse into an entry with the most common genes and DNA. This sample lists hundreds of thousands of distinct CDR3 sequences; around 12% were detected once. Under 15% of the sample belongs to the ten largest clones. The sample was PBMCs, taken on the day of the yellow fever booster vaccination. The receptors here all came from a man in his thirties or forties who received the YFV17D yellow fever vaccine.

This chain connects TRBV3-1 to TRBJ2-7, with 8 bases identical to TRBD2. J was trimmed by 3 bases and V by 0 bases; bases with no gene match: 4. The CDR3 extends over 15 amino acids. Germline V CDR1 and CDR2: LGHDT, YNNKEL (reference sequence). The CDR3 loop reads CASSQEGLGLYEQYF. CDR3 in DNA: TGTGCCAGCAGCCAAGAGGGACTAGGTCTCTACGAGCAGTACTTC.

Many counts were recorded for this clonotype. V usage is TRBV7-2 and J usage is TRBJ2-1, with D maybe TRBD1 (6 bases). CDR1 SGHTA and CDR2 FQGNSA come from the germline V gene. The V gene lost 2 bases and the J gene lost 4 bases, with 9 bases spanning the gap. This CDR3 spans 14 amino acids. CDR3: CASSLQGSYNEQFF. The CDR3, as DNA: TGTGCCAGCAGCTTACAGGGGTCATACAATGAGCAGTTCTTC. Filled out from reference TRBV7-2 and TRBJ2-1, the complete variable domain reads GAGVSQSPSNKVTEKGKDVELRCDPISGHTALYWYRQSLGQGLEFLIYFQGNSAPDKSGLPSDRFSAERTGGSVSTLTIQRTQQEDSAVYLCASSLQGSYNEQFFGPGTRLTVL.

This clonotype was picked up many times. The chain is built from TRBV20-1 and TRBJ2-7; 11 bases are shared with TRBD2. The V gene's germline CDR1 is DFQATT and CDR2 SNEGSKA (reference sequence). CDR3 length equals 14 residues. V was pared by 6 bases and J by 4 bases, with 8 bases of the junction left unmatched. CDR3 protein: CSATGLAAPYEQYF. In nucleotides, the CDR3 is TGCAGTGCAACGGGACTAGCGGCACCATACGAGCAGTACTTC.

The chain recombines TRBV20-1 with TRBJ1-5; no clear D. The germline V and J ends were trimmed by 3 bases and 7 bases, with 16 bases remaining between them. The CDR3 covers 14 residues. In germline, CDR1 is DFQATT, CDR2 SNEGSKA (reference sequence). As DNA, the CDR3 is TGCAGTGCTAGCCCGGGTACAATTGACCAGCCCCAGCATTTT. Its translation is CSASPGTIDQPQHF.

The rearrangement uses TRBV10-3 and TRBJ2-1; tentative D call: TRBD1 (5 bases). Trimming removed 7 bases at V and 1 base at J, with 11 bases between. CDR3 length equals 14 residues. Germline assignment: CDR1 ENHRY and CDR2 SYGVKD. The CDR3 sequence is CAITKTESYNEQFF. As DNA, the CDR3 is TGTGCCATCACCAAGACAGAATCCTACAATGAGCAGTTCTTC.

This clonotype has a count of ten or more. The J gene is TRBJ2-7, the V gene TRBV27; D perhaps matches TRBD1 (5 bases). The CDR3 covers 13 residues. Germline V gene data show CDR1 as MNHEY and CDR2 as SMNVEV (reference sequence). With 6 bases removed from V and 0 bases from J, the gap between germline ends came to 9 bases. The DNA for the CDR3 is TGTGCCAGCAGGCCCCAGGGCTCCTACGAGCAGTACTTC. Translation gives CASRPQGSYEQYF.

This sequence joins TRBV14 and TRBJ2-1; D gene uncertain. The V end was cut by 3 bases, the J end by 4 bases, with 13 bases between. This CDR3 has 15 residues. Germline V gives CDR1 SGHDN, CDR2 FVKESK. This CDR3 is CASSQGRLAYNEQFF. In DNA, the CDR3 is TGTGCCAGCAGCCAGGGTCGACTGGCTTACAATGAGCAGTTCTTC.

This clonotype was seen at least ten times. The chain joins TRBV29-1 to TRBJ2-5, with D unclear. CDR1 SQVTM and CDR2 ANQGSEA come from the germline V gene. Trimming removed 2 bases from V and 4 bases from J, with 8 bases in between. The CDR3 loop spans 12 amino acids. This CDR3 reads CSVERYRETQYF. The CDR3 DNA sequence: TGCAGCGTTGAAAGGTACAGAGAGACCCAGTACTTC.

This clonotype was counted a few times. The V and J genes are TRBV3-1 and TRBJ2-3, with 10 positions matching TRBD2. CDR1 and CDR2 (germline): LGHDT, YNNKEL (reference sequence). The trim removed 1 base at V and 8 bases at J, leaving 3 bases unmatched. The CDR3 covers 14 residues. CDR3 in amino acids: CASSQALAGVTQYF. For the CDR3, the DNA is TGTGCCAGCAGCCAAGCGCTAGCGGGGGTTACGCAGTATTTT.

In its sample, this clonotype was seen a few times. The chain combines TRBV4-3 with TRBJ2-7; 7 bases agree with TRBD2. Germline values: CDR1 LGHNA, CDR2 YSLEER. CDR3 size: 15 residues. The V and J ends lost 4 bases and 5 bases, in that order; junction bases with no gene match: 11. CDR3 sequence: CASSPVMGGSNEQYF. CDR3 coding DNA: TGCGCCAGCAGCCCCGTCATGGGCGGGAGTAACGAGCAGTACTTC.

This clonotype appeared many times. This rearrangement joins TRBV5-5 to TRBJ1-2; D remains ambiguous. V was shortened by 0 bases and J by 2 bases, with 11 bases between the two germline ends. In germline, CDR1 is SGHKS, CDR2 YYEKEE (reference sequence). This CDR3 contains 15 residues. The CDR3 DNA sequence: TGTGCCAGCAGCTTGGGGGTGGAATCCAACTATGGCTACACCTTC. It codes for CASSLGVESNYGYTF.

This clonotype was counted at least ten times. This chain connects TRBV7-6 to TRBJ2-2, with 9 bases identical to TRBD1. This CDR3 region has 14 residues. J gave up 7 bases and V 5 bases, and 5 bases lay outside the gene matches. In germline, CDR1 is SGHVS, CDR2 FNYEAQ. Here the CDR3 DNA reads TGTGCCAGCAGCCCAACAGGGGGCATCGGGGAGCTGTTTTTT. The encoded protein is CASSPTGGIGELFF.

The rearrangement links TRBV11-2 to TRBJ2-7, with 11 bases identical to TRBD2. With 5 bases clipped from V and 2 bases from J, the junction kept 8 bases outside the gene matches. The CDR3 sequence is 16 residues long. Germline CDR1 reads SGHAT; CDR2 reads FQNNGV. The CDR3 is CASSSRLAGKTYEQYF. Written as DNA, the CDR3 is TGTGCCAGCAGCAGCAGACTAGCGGGAAAAACCTACGAGCAGTACTTC.

This chain joins TRBV20-1 and TRBJ2-5; tentatively, D is TRBD1 or TRBD2 (6 bases each). Trimming removed 0 bases at V and 5 bases at J, with 13 bases between. Germline CDR1 reads DFQATT; CDR2 reads SNEGSKA (reference sequence). CDR3 size: 14 residues. The CDR3 region is CSARDRRGVETQYF. CDR3 sequence (DNA): TGCAGTGCTAGAGATCGGAGGGGGGTGGAGACCCAGTACTTC.

The rearrangement uses TRBV3-1 and TRBJ2-2; 13 bases match TRBD2. With 4 bases clipped from V and 5 bases from J, the junction kept 7 bases outside the gene matches. Germline lookup yields CDR1 LGHDT and CDR2 YNNKEL (reference sequence). The CDR3 sequence is 17 residues long. CDR3 bases: TGTGCCAGCAGCCTACGGACTAGCGGGAGAATAACCGGGGAGCTGTTTTTT. It is translated as CASSLRTSGRITGELFF.

The J gene is TRBJ2-7, the V gene TRBV7-2, with TRBD1 as a possible D gene (7 bases). Germline values: CDR1 SGHTA, CDR2 FQGNSA. The V end lost 3 bases, the J end lost 4 bases, and 13 bases lay between the germline ends. The CDR3 extends over 14 amino acids. DNA for the CDR3: TGTGCCAGCAGCTTTTCCCCAGGGGGGTACGAGCAGTACTTC. It codes for CASSFSPGGYEQYF.

This clonotype turned up a few times. The chain uses TRBV7-2 and TRBJ2-1; D possibly uses TRBD1 or TRBD2 (5 bases each). From germline, CDR1 is SGHTA and CDR2 FQGNSA. This CDR3 comprises 11 residues. The ends were cut back, 11 bases at V and 4 bases at J, with 9 bases in the middle. In DNA form, the CDR3 reads TGTGCCGAGGGGCCTTACAATGAGCAGTTCTTC. It is translated as CAEGPYNEQFF.

The rearrangement joins TRBV6-2 or TRBV6-3 to TRBJ1-1; D not certain. This CDR3 spans 15 amino acids. Trimming took off 6 bases at V and 2 bases at J, with 16 bases between the two ends. In germline, CDR1 is MNHEY, CDR2 SVGEGT. CDR3 region: CASRDYLIGNTEAFF. CDR3 in DNA: TGTGCCAGCAGGGACTACTTGATCGGAAACACTGAAGCTTTCTTT.

This chain connects TRBV6-5 to TRBJ2-3; possible D gene TRBD1, 6 bases. Germline loops: CDR1 MNHEY, CDR2 SVGAGI. Trimming cost V 2 bases and J 2 bases, with 14 bases left between them. CDR3 length: 16 amino acids. As DNA, the CDR3 is TGTGCCAGCAGTTACCACCGGGACAAGTCCACAGATACGCAGTATTTT. Translation: CASSYHRDKSTDTQYF.

This clonotype occurred many times. J is TRBJ2-6 and V is TRBV4-1; D is uncertain. Germline V gives CDR1 MGHRA, CDR2 YSYEKL. V was trimmed by 1 base and J by 0 bases, leaving 10 bases between them. This CDR3 is 17 amino acids long. CDR3 nucleotide sequence: TGCGCCAGCAGCCAAGTGATTCGAAACTCTGGGGCCAACGTCCTGACTTTC. It codes for CASSQVIRNSGANVLTF.

This clonotype was seen only a few times. The gene calls are TRBV5-1 and TRBJ2-4; possible D gene TRBD2, 6 bases. From germline, CDR1 is SGHRS and CDR2 YFSETQ. CDR3 length: 14 residues. V was shortened by 1 base and J by 9 bases, with 14 bases between the two germline ends. CDR3 sequence: CASSLTGGYGIQYF. The DNA of the CDR3 is TGCGCCAGCAGCTTGACCGGAGGGTATGGCATTCAGTACTTC.

This clonotype has just a few counts. This chain joins TRBV20-1 and TRBJ2-3, with 14 bases identical to TRBD2. Per germline, CDR1 DFQATT and CDR2 SNEGSKA (reference sequence). The CDR3 is 16 residues long. Trimming at V came to 3 bases and at J to 4 bases, leaving 6 bases not matched to a gene. The CDR3 loop reads CSASPPTSGRADTQYF. DNA of the CDR3: TGCAGTGCTAGCCCCCCGACTAGCGGGAGGGCAGATACGCAGTATTTT.

The rearrangement uses TRBV10-3 and TRBJ2-7; maybe TRBD1 (7 bases). In germline, CDR1 is ENHRY, CDR2 SYGVKD. CDR3 size: 14 residues. V gave up 6 bases and J gave up 4 bases, with 16 bases separating them. The CDR3 nucleotides are TGTGCCATCAGACCCGACAGGGACTCGTACGAGCAGTACTTC. Protein: CAIRPDRDSYEQYF.

The chain has TRBV20-1 and TRBJ2-1; tentatively, D is TRBD2 (5 bases). CDR1 DFQATT and CDR2 SNEGSKA come from the germline V gene (reference sequence). The V end lost 6 bases, the J end lost 8 bases, and 29 bases lay between the germline ends. This CDR3 region has 17 residues. Here the CDR3 reads CSAPASSAKLPTDEQFF. CDR3 in DNA: TGCAGTGCCCCCGCTAGTAGCGCGAAACTTCCAACTGATGAGCAGTTCTTC.

The CDR3 loop is CAISRRTGTGNTEAFF. Here the CDR3 DNA reads TGTGCCATCAGTAGGCGAACCGGGACAGGAAACACTGAAGCTTTCTTT. The gene calls are TRBV10-3 and TRBJ1-1; TRBD1 agrees at 8 bases. CDR1 and CDR2 from the germline V gene are ENHRY and SYGVKD. The V segment lost 5 bases and the J segment 2 bases; nucleotides outside the gene matches: 10. This CDR3 is built from 16 residues.

This chain links TRBV6-2 or TRBV6-3 with TRBJ1-1; D perhaps matches TRBD1 (5 bases). Trimming pared 2 bases from V and 5 bases from J, leaving 9 bases between. Germline loops: CDR1 MNHEY, CDR2 SVGEGT. CDR3 length equals 13 residues. The CDR3 DNA reads TGTGCCAGCAGTTACGGGGCGAGTACTGAAGCTTTCTTT. Residues: CASSYGASTEAFF.

The rearrangement uses TRBV27 and TRBJ1-5, with TRBD1 matching 12 bases. CDR3 size: 15 residues. In germline, CDR1 is MNHEY, CDR2 SMNVEV (reference sequence). The junction had 4 bases not matched to a gene; V was cut back by 5 bases and J by 5 bases. The CDR3 nucleotides are TGTGCCAGCAGTCCGGGACAGGGGGCACATCAGCCCCAGCATTTT. This encodes CASSPGQGAHQPQHF.